These 7 T cell receptor beta chains share one sample of origin, sequenced in a study of T cells in women clearing cervical HPV infection. TCRdb keeps only in-frame clones here, not all; method: immunoSEQ multiplex PCR. The listing contains roughly 34,000 clones. The sample comprised blood buffy coat. The receptor source for this set is a woman between 18 and 75 years old with a cervical HPV16 infection that either progressed to CIN3+ or cleared (not recorded which).

In regard to this clone: The read terminates 3 residues before the CDR3 end, so the remaining end is supplied by the germline J gene. This rearrangement joins TRBV7-2 to TRBJ1-1; D might be TRBD1 (5 bases). The V end lost 2 bases, the J end lost 4 bases, and 11 bases lay between the germline ends. Germline CDR1 SGHTA, CDR2 FQGNSA. CDR3 length equals 14 residues. Here the CDR3 reads CASSLTGMSTEAFF. The DNA read from the CDR3 is TGTGCCAGCAGCTTAACAGGAATGAGCACTGAA.

Remarks on this clone: The missing CDR3 end, 3 residues past where the read stops, is filled in from the germline J gene. The rearrangement uses TRBV2 and TRBJ1-5; no definite D call. The germline V gene has CDR1 SNHLY and CDR2 FYNNEI. There are 13 residues in the CDR3. Trimming removed 5 bases at V and 6 bases at J, with 11 bases between. Incomplete CDR3 DNA: TGTGCCAGCAGTAAAGGTGGACTTCAGCCC. It is translated as CASSKGGLQP. The full CDR3 is CASSKGGLQPQHF.

As to this clone: The missing CDR3 end, 3 residues past where the read stops, is filled in from the germline J gene. J is TRBJ1-2 and V is TRBV2; 9 bases align to TRBD1. The CDR3 is 16 amino acids. Germline CDR1 is SNHLY and CDR2 is FYNNEI. The CDR3 region is CASSSRLRDRAHDYTF. The CDR3 DNA, read in part, is TGTGCCAGCAGTTCGAGACTCCGGGACAGGGCCCACGAC.

About this clone itself: The DNA ends 3 residues before the CDR3 does, and the rest of the CDR3 is filled in from the germline J gene. The chain combines TRBV30 with TRBJ2-2; tentative D call: TRBD1 (6 bases). The CDR3 spans 15 residues. In germline, CDR1 is GTSNPN, CDR2 SVGIG (reference sequence). The sequenced CDR3 bases are TGTGCCTGGAGTGTAGGAGGCAGGGGCGTGTGGTCG. Its protein product is CAWSVGGRGVWS. The entire CDR3 is CAWSVGGRGVWSLFF.

With respect to this clone: The read stops 3 residues short of the end of the CDR3; the missing end is completed from the germline J gene. The V gene is TRBV20-1, the J gene TRBJ1-2; maybe TRBD1 (6 bases). The V gene's germline CDR1 is DFQATT and CDR2 SNEGSKA (reference sequence). The CDR3 consists of 15 residues. The part of the CDR3 DNA that was read is TGCAGTGCAGCCATGGGACATTCGGGGTCCTACGAC. This translates into CSAAMGHSGSYD. The complete CDR3 sequence is CSAAMGHSGSYDYTF.

A note on this clone: The read ends 3 residues shy of where the CDR3 ends; the end is completed using the germline J gene. This sequence joins TRBV29-1 and TRBJ2-5; TRBD1 matches 7 bases. V was pared by 5 bases and J by 2 bases, with 11 bases of the junction left unmatched. Germline values: CDR1 SQVTM, CDR2 ANQGSEA. This CDR3 region has 15 residues. CDR3 sequence: CSVHSNLDRQETQYF. The CDR3 bases that were read are TGCAGCGTTCATTCTAATCTGGACAGGCAAGAGACC.

A word on this clone: The missing CDR3 end, 3 residues past where the read stops, is filled in from the germline J gene. The chain has TRBV30 and TRBJ2-3; TRBD2 aligns across 7 bases. J was trimmed by 4 bases and V by 3 bases; bases with no gene match: 7. The CDR3 is 14 amino acids. CDR1 is GTSNPN and CDR2 is SVGIG in the germline V gene (reference sequence). The CDR3 DNA, read in part, is TGTGCCTGGAGGGGACTATTGATCGCAGATACG. This encodes CAWRGLLIADT. The complete CDR3 reads CAWRGLLIADTQYF.